This T cell receptor (beta chain) was sequenced for a study of PD-1 blockade in classical Hodgkin lymphoma. Autologous stem cell transplantation was followed by relapse in every patient, and brentuximab vedotin exposure varied. Germline-derived CDR1 and CDR2 are SEHNR and FQNEAQ (reference sequence). V lost 1 base and J lost 5, with 14 bases in between. CDR3 length: 15 amino acids. TCRdb's copy holds only in-frame clones and misses some; the assay was immunoSEQ multiplex PCR. Of roughly 31,000 clones in the sample, approximately 70% were seen once. V is TRBV7-9 and J is TRBJ2-5; tentatively, D is TRBD2 (6 bases). The sequences come from peripheral blood mononuclear cells (PBMCs), collected before the second cycle of nivolumab. The TCR originated in a human donor with classical Hodgkin lymphoma. The CDR3 nucleotides read TGTGCCAGCAGCTTAGAAGGACTACGAGGGGAGACCCAGTACTTC. Protein product: CASSLEGLRGETQYF.